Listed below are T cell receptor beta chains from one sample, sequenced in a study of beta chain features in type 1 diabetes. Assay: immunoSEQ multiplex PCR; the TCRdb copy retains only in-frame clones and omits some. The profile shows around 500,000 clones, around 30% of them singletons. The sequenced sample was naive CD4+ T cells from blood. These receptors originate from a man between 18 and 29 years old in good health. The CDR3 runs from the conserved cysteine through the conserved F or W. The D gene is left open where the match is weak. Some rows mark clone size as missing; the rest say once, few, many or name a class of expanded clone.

CDR3aa: CASSLGGMETQYF
CDR3nt: TGCGCCAGCAGCTTAGGCGGGATGGAGACCCAGTACTTC
abundance: -
d_gene: -
j_gene: TRBJ2-5
v_gene: TRBV5-1

CDR3aa: CAIRESGSYNEQFF
CDR3nt: TGTGCCATCAGGGAGAGCGGCTCCTACAATGAGCAGTTCTTC
abundance: -
d_gene: -
j_gene: TRBJ2-1
v_gene: TRBV10-3

CDR3aa: CASSLMGSGRAQDTQYF
CDR3nt: TGTGCCAGCAGCTTAATGGGCTCCGGGAGGGCACAAGATACGCAGTATTTT
abundance: -
d_gene: TRBD2
j_gene: TRBJ2-3
v_gene: TRBV7-3

CDR3aa: CSVLGDTETQYF
CDR3nt: TGCAGCGTTTTGGGGGACACAGAGACCCAGTACTTC
abundance: few
d_gene: -
j_gene: TRBJ2-5
v_gene: TRBV29-1

CDR3aa: CASSYLGQTYEQYF
CDR3nt: TGTGCCAGCAGTTACTTGGGACAAACGTACGAGCAGTACTTC
abundance: -
d_gene: -
j_gene: TRBJ2-7
v_gene: TRBV6-6

CDR3aa: CAISEGQGVEQFF
CDR3nt: TGTGCCATCAGTGAAGGTCAGGGAGTTGAGCAGTTCTTC
abundance: few
d_gene: -
j_gene: TRBJ2-1
v_gene: TRBV10-3

CDR3aa: CAWSVLGGSTDTQYF
CDR3nt: TGTGCCTGGAGTGTACTGGGCGGTAGCACAGATACGCAGTATTTT
abundance: -
d_gene: -
j_gene: TRBJ2-3
v_gene: TRBV30

CDR3aa: CASSFRSGSGDNEQFF
CDR3nt: TGTGCCAGCAGCTTCCGTAGCGGGAGTGGCGACAATGAGCAGTTCTTC
abundance: few
d_gene: TRBD2
j_gene: TRBJ2-1
v_gene: TRBV7-2

CDR3aa: CASSVAGGSTYNEQFF
CDR3nt: TGTGCCAGCAGCGTAGCCGGGGGAAGTACCTACAATGAGCAGTTCTTC
abundance: -
d_gene: -
j_gene: TRBJ2-1
v_gene: TRBV9

CDR3aa: CASSLAGAAQETQYF
CDR3nt: TGCGCCAGCAGCTTGGCTGGGGCAGCCCAAGAGACCCAGTACTTC
abundance: -
d_gene: -
j_gene: TRBJ2-5
v_gene: TRBV5-1

CDR3aa: CASSLRDNEQFF
CDR3nt: TGTGCCAGCAGTTTAAGGGACAATGAGCAGTTCTTC
abundance: -
d_gene: -
j_gene: TRBJ2-1
v_gene: TRBV27

CDR3aa: CASSLASGNTDTQYF
CDR3nt: TGCGCCAGCAGCTTGGCTAGCGGGAACACAGATACGCAGTATTTT
abundance: few
d_gene: TRBD2
j_gene: TRBJ2-3
v_gene: TRBV5-1

CDR3aa: CASRKEPYEQYF
CDR3nt: TGTGCCAGCAGGAAGGAACCCTACGAGCAGTACTTC
abundance: -
d_gene: -
j_gene: TRBJ2-7
v_gene: TRBV6-6

CDR3aa: CSVEDKGTAYEQYF
CDR3nt: TGCAGCGTTGAAGATAAGGGTACGGCCTACGAGCAGTACTTC
abundance: -
d_gene: -
j_gene: TRBJ2-7
v_gene: TRBV29-1

CDR3aa: CASSESNTRQETQYF
CDR3nt: TGTGCCAGCAGTGAATCTAACACCCGTCAAGAGACCCAGTACTTC
abundance: -
d_gene: -
j_gene: TRBJ2-5
v_gene: TRBV25-1

CDR3aa: CASSLGGPGTYEQYF
CDR3nt: TGTGCCAGCAGCTTAGGGGGGCCCGGGACCTACGAGCAGTACTTC
abundance: -
d_gene: -
j_gene: TRBJ2-7
v_gene: TRBV7-6

CDR3aa: CSVGQADQPQHF
CDR3nt: TGCAGCGTGGGACAGGCCGATCAGCCCCAGCATTTT
abundance: -
d_gene: TRBD1
j_gene: TRBJ1-5
v_gene: TRBV29-1

CDR3aa: CASRSAGAGVNEQFF
CDR3nt: TGTGCCAGCAGGTCAGCGGGAGCAGGGGTCAATGAGCAGTTCTTC
abundance: -
d_gene: TRBD2
j_gene: TRBJ2-1
v_gene: TRBV25-1

CDR3aa: CASSVGADRYTGELFF
CDR3nt: TGTGCCAGCAGCGTAGGGGCGGACCGATACACCGGGGAGCTGTTTTTT
abundance: few
d_gene: -
j_gene: TRBJ2-2
v_gene: TRBV9

CDR3aa: CAWSVRATFHEQFF
CDR3nt: TGTGCCTGGAGTGTAAGGGCTACCTTCCATGAGCAGTTCTTC
abundance: few
d_gene: -
j_gene: TRBJ2-1
v_gene: TRBV30

CDR3aa: CASSLGTARYYEQYF
CDR3nt: TGTGCCAGCAGCCTAGGGACAGCTCGCTACTACGAGCAGTACTTC
abundance: few
d_gene: TRBD1
j_gene: TRBJ2-7
v_gene: TRBV28

CDR3aa: CSVRGVSYNEQFF
CDR3nt: TGCAGCGTCCGGGGGGTATCCTACAATGAGCAGTTCTTC
abundance: few
d_gene: TRBD2
j_gene: TRBJ2-1
v_gene: TRBV29-1

CDR3aa: CAISGTTSTSTDTQYF
CDR3nt: TGTGCCATCAGTGGGACGACCTCCACTAGCACAGATACGCAGTATTTT
abundance: -
d_gene: -
j_gene: TRBJ2-3
v_gene: TRBV10-3

CDR3aa: CAWSVGTSGFTDTQYF
CDR3nt: TGTGCCTGGAGTGTCGGGACTAGCGGGTTCACAGATACGCAGTATTTT
abundance: few
d_gene: TRBD2
j_gene: TRBJ2-3
v_gene: TRBV30

CDR3aa: CAWSAPSGGTGELFF
CDR3nt: TGTGCCTGGAGTGCCCCCAGTGGGGGTACCGGGGAGCTGTTTTTT
abundance: -
d_gene: -
j_gene: TRBJ2-2
v_gene: TRBV30

CDR3aa: CASSRGSGIGYTF
CDR3nt: TGTGCCAGCAGCCGGGGATCTGGGATTGGCTACACCTTC
abundance: few
d_gene: -
j_gene: TRBJ1-2
v_gene: TRBV7-9

CDR3aa: CASSLSAGTTYNEQFF
CDR3nt: TGTGCCAGCAGCTTAAGTGCTGGGACTACCTACAATGAGCAGTTCTTC
abundance: -
d_gene: TRBD2
j_gene: TRBJ2-1
v_gene: TRBV7-3

CDR3aa: CSVTGYYEQYF
CDR3nt: TGCAGCGTCACAGGGTATTACGAGCAGTACTTC
abundance: -
d_gene: -
j_gene: TRBJ2-7
v_gene: TRBV29-1

CDR3aa: CASSLGQGNGYTF
CDR3nt: TGTGCCAGCAGCCTGGGACAGGGGAATGGCTACACCTTC
abundance: -
d_gene: TRBD1
j_gene: TRBJ1-2
v_gene: TRBV7-2

CDR3aa: CAWGDGYEQYF
CDR3nt: TGTGCCTGGGGCGACGGCTACGAGCAGTACTTC
abundance: -
d_gene: -
j_gene: TRBJ2-7
v_gene: TRBV30

CDR3aa: CASSVGGLSYEQYF
CDR3nt: TGTGCCAGCAGCGTAGGAGGGTTATCCTACGAGCAGTACTTC
abundance: -
d_gene: -
j_gene: TRBJ2-7
v_gene: TRBV9

CDR3aa: CAWSPVLETQYF
CDR3nt: TGTGCCTGGAGTCCTGTCTTGGAGACCCAGTACTTC
abundance: -
d_gene: -
j_gene: TRBJ2-5
v_gene: TRBV30

CDR3aa: CASSAPSGTTDTQYF
CDR3nt: TGTGCCAGCAGTGCTCCTAGCGGGACCACAGATACGCAGTATTTT
abundance: -
d_gene: TRBD2
j_gene: TRBJ2-3
v_gene: TRBV2

CDR3aa: CASGAGTGSVTDTQYF
CDR3nt: TGTGCCAGCGGCGCCGGGACAGGGTCTGTTACAGATACGCAGTATTTT
abundance: -
d_gene: TRBD1
j_gene: TRBJ2-3
v_gene: TRBV14

CDR3aa: CRVRGLAESPYEQYF
CDR3nt: TGCCGCGTAAGGGGACTAGCGGAGTCACCCTACGAGCAGTACTTC
abundance: -
d_gene: TRBD2
j_gene: TRBJ2-7
v_gene: TRBV29-1

CDR3aa: CASSQGRFATNEKLFF
CDR3nt: TGTGCCAGCAGCCAGGGACGTTTTGCAACTAATGAAAAACTGTTTTTT
abundance: few
d_gene: -
j_gene: TRBJ1-4
v_gene: TRBV7-9

CDR3aa: CAWKGEYYEQYF
CDR3nt: TGTGCCTGGAAAGGGGAATACTACGAGCAGTACTTC
abundance: -
d_gene: -
j_gene: TRBJ2-7
v_gene: TRBV30